These 27 T cell receptor beta chains share one sample of origin, sequenced in a study of early T cells in non-severe SARS-CoV-2 infection. TCRdb called the 5' RACE reads again in MiXCR, with one record for every CDR3 protein. The sample shows 55,000 to 70,000 distinct CDR3 sequences, more than 8.5% of them seen only once. Sequenced input: whole blood. The receptor set was obtained from an adult who was a healthcare worker with PCR-confirmed SARS-CoV-2 infection or an uninfected control (not recorded which).

This clonotype was counted ten times or more. The J gene is TRBJ2-7, the V gene TRBV20-1, with no clear D. CDR1 and CDR2 (germline): DFQATT, SNEGSKA (reference sequence). The ends were cut back, 5 bases at V and 0 bases at J, with 11 bases in the middle. The CDR3 has 13 amino acids. The chain's CDR3 is CSARAWDSYEQYF. The CDR3 DNA sequence: TGCAGTGCTCGAGCCTGGGACTCCTACGAGCAGTACTTC.

The rearrangement uses TRBV29-1 and TRBJ2-6; a possible D gene is TRBD2 (6 bases). CDR1 and CDR2 from the germline V gene are SQVTM and ANQGSEA. V shed 3 bases and J shed 4 bases, with 7 bases lying between them. The CDR3 length is 13 residues. CDR3 region: CSVDGGGANVLTF. Here the CDR3 DNA reads TGCAGCGTTGATGGAGGGGGGGCCAACGTCCTGACTTTC.

This clonotype was seen ten or more times. The chain links TRBV7-8 to TRBJ2-1; D is undetermined. Germline CDR1 and CDR2: SGHVS and FQNEAQ. There are 13 residues in the CDR3. The V gene lost 6 bases and the J gene lost 7 bases, with 13 bases spanning the gap. The CDR3 sequence is CASSQIVGNEQFF. CDR3 bases: TGTGCCAGCAGTCAAATCGTTGGTAATGAGCAGTTCTTC.

This clonotype turned up a few times. This rearrangement joins TRBV5-1 to TRBJ1-6; D ambiguous. Looked up from germline, CDR1 is SGHRS and CDR2 is YFSETQ. With 2 bases removed from V and 5 bases from J, the gap between germline ends came to 5 bases. This CDR3 comprises 13 residues. The CDR3 sequence is CASSFWDNSPLHF. The CDR3 DNA reads TGCGCCAGCAGCTTTTGGGATAATTCACCCCTCCACTTT.

In this sample, this clonotype turned up many times. V and J are TRBV29-1 and TRBJ2-7; 9 nucleotides agree with TRBD1. The CDR3 contains 14 residues. Germline assignment: CDR1 SQVTM and CDR2 ANQGSEA. V gave up 4 bases and J gave up 4 bases; unmatched junction bases: 8. CDR3 amino acids: CSVVAQGARYEQYF. Written as DNA, the CDR3 is TGCAGCGTTGTAGCACAGGGGGCTCGGTACGAGCAGTACTTC.

At least ten counts were recorded for this clonotype. This chain joins TRBV29-1 and TRBJ1-2; D may be TRBD1 (5 bases). Trimming removed 0 bases at V and 5 bases at J, with 10 bases between. There are 13 residues in the CDR3. Germline-derived CDR1 and CDR2 are SQVTM and ANQGSEA. CDR3 region: CSVEEGRGYGYTF. For the CDR3, the DNA is TGCAGCGTTGAAGAGGGTCGGGGGTATGGCTACACCTTC.

This clonotype has a handful of counts. The J gene is TRBJ2-1, the V gene TRBV28; TRBD2 might be the D (6 bases). The CDR3 consists of 11 residues. With 4 bases removed from V and 14 bases from J, the gap between germline ends came to 12 bases. Germline CDR1 and CDR2: MDHEN and SYDVKM. The CDR3, as DNA: TGTGCCAGCAGTTCCGCTAGCGACGAGTTCTTC. This translates into CASSSASDEFF.

CDR3 bases: TGTGCCACCAGTGATTGGGGCCGATCCTACAATGAGCAGTTCTTC. Amino acids: CATSDWGRSYNEQFF. V usage is TRBV24-1 and J usage is TRBJ2-1, with D perhaps matching TRBD1 (5 bases). Trimming removed 2 bases from V and 1 base from J, with 8 bases in between. This CDR3 comprises 15 residues. Per the germline V gene, CDR1 is KGHDR and CDR2 is SFDVKD.

The V gene is TRBV12-3 or TRBV12-4, the J gene TRBJ1-1; D unclear. Trimming took 6 bases from V and 3 from J, leaving 20 bases between them. CDR3 length: 16 residues. The CDR3 region is CASRPRLSLVDTEAFF. CDR3 DNA: TGTGCCAGCAGACCACGGCTTAGCCTAGTAGACACTGAAGCTTTCTTT.

This clonotype was seen repeatedly, ten times or more. This rearrangement joins TRBV19 to TRBJ2-2; 10 bases align to TRBD1. The ends lost 7 bases at V and 1 base at J; junction bases unmatched: 6. CDR3 length: 16 amino acids. The germline gives CDR1 LNHDA, CDR2 SQIVND (reference sequence). CDR3 bases: TGTGCCAGTACCCGCTGGACAGGGGGGAACACCGGGGAGCTGTTTTTT. It specifies CASTRWTGGNTGELFF.

The rearrangement uses TRBV20-1 and TRBJ2-7, with 7 positions matching TRBD2. The CDR3 sequence is 16 residues long. V lost 0 bases to trimming and J lost 0 bases; unmatched junction nucleotides: 8. CDR1 DFQATT and CDR2 SNEGSKA come from the germline V gene (reference sequence). CDR3 residues: CSARDPIAGYSYEQYF. CDR3 coding DNA: TGCAGTGCTAGAGATCCCATAGCGGGCTACTCCTACGAGCAGTACTTC.

The sample holds many counts of this clonotype. The chain has TRBV6-2 or TRBV6-3 and TRBJ1-5; 8 nucleotides align to TRBD1. This CDR3 has 15 residues. V shed 4 bases, J shed 3 bases, and the junction held 5 bases outside the gene matches. Germline V gene data show CDR1 as MNHEY and CDR2 as SVGEGT. The CDR3 coding sequence is TGTGCCAGCAGTTTCGACAGGGGATTCAATCAGCCCCAGCATTTT. Encoded protein: CASSFDRGFNQPQHF.

The rearrangement uses TRBV21-1 and TRBJ2-2; TRBD2 is the table's D call and was not checked against the DNA. TRBV21-1 is a pseudogene segment. This CDR3 has 14 residues. CDR3 region: CASKAEGNTGELFF. The CDR3 nucleotides read TGTGCCAGCAAAGCGGAGGGAAACACCGGGGAGCTGTTTTTT.

This clonotype was observed a handful of times. The chain employs TRBV4-2 and TRBJ2-1, with 11 bases that match TRBD2. Germline V gives CDR1 LGHNA, CDR2 YNFKEQ. After removal of 0 bases from V and 3 bases from J, the junction contained 10 bases not matched to a gene. The CDR3 has 19 residues. The CDR3 here is CASSQDLAGGSHVYNEQFF. CDR3 bases: TGTGCCAGCAGCCAAGATTTAGCGGGAGGGTCACATGTCTACAATGAGCAGTTCTTC.

This clonotype was seen only a few times. The V gene is TRBV7-9, the J gene TRBJ1-1; D might be TRBD1 (6 bases). Per germline, CDR1 SEHNR and CDR2 FQNEAQ (reference sequence). Deletions cut 2 bases from V and 4 bases from J, with 8 bases between. The CDR3 spans 13 residues. As DNA, the CDR3 is TGTGCCAGCAGCTTACCAGGGGTCACTGAAGCTTTCTTT. Translated, it gives CASSLPGVTEAFF. The variable domain in full, with the rest retrieved from reference TRBV7-9 and TRBJ1-1, is DTGVSQNPRHKITKRGQNVTFRCDPISEHNRLYWYRQTLGQGPEFLTYFQNEAQLEKSRLLSDRFSAERPKGSFSTLEIQRTEQGDSAMYLCASSLPGVTEAFFGQGTRLTVV.

The chain links TRBV18 to TRBJ2-3, with D maybe TRBD2 (6 bases). V was shortened by 2 bases and J by 2 bases, with 8 bases between the two germline ends. The CDR3 extends over 14 amino acids. Germline V gene sequence: CDR1 KGHSH, CDR2 LQKENI. The CDR3 region is CASSPGTPTDTQYF. As DNA, the CDR3 is TGTGCCAGCTCACCAGGGACTCCCACAGATACGCAGTATTTT.

V and J are TRBV10-3 and TRBJ1-2; no clear D. Trimming took off 0 bases at V and 6 bases at J, with 8 bases between the two ends. The germline gives CDR1 ENHRY, CDR2 SYGVKD. This CDR3 is built from 13 residues. The CDR3 DNA sequence: TGTGCCATCAGTGAGTCGAGACGTCATGGCTACACCTTC. Amino acid sequence: CAISESRRHGYTF.

Only a few counts were recorded for this clonotype. The chain joins TRBV6-1 to TRBJ2-3; 10 bases map to TRBD2. The CDR3 contains 16 residues. With V trimmed by 3 bases and J by 4 bases, 7 bases remained unmatched. Germline V CDR1 and CDR2: MNHNS, SASEGT. The CDR3 loop is CASSERLAGEADTQYF. The CDR3 DNA is TGTGCCAGCAGTGAGCGGCTAGCGGGAGAAGCAGATACGCAGTATTTT.

This clonotype was picked up a small number of times. At one end the junction does not follow the germline gene, possibly because of a read error. The CDR3, as DNA: TGTGCCAGCACCTTGCGGGGGGCAGAGACCCAGTACTTC. Its protein is CASTLRGAETQYF. The rearrangement uses TRBV5-4 and TRBJ2-5; 8 nucleotides agree with TRBD2. Germline V gives CDR1 SGHNT, CDR2 YYREEE (reference sequence). The CDR3 is made up of 13 amino acids. The full variable domain, its missing parts supplied by reference TRBV5-4 and TRBJ2-5, is ETGVTQSPTHLIKTRGQQVTLRCSSQSGHNTVSWYQQALGQGPQFIFQYYREEENGRGNFPPRFSGLQFPNYSSELNVNALELDDSALYLCASTLRGAETQYFGPGTRLLVL.

This clonotype was detected many times. CDR3 nucleotides: TGCAGTGCTCTCGACAGGGGGCATCAGCCCCAGCATTTT. This encodes CSALDRGHQPQHF. The chain links TRBV20-1 to TRBJ1-5, with TRBD1 matching over 10 bases. The CDR3 extends over 13 amino acids. Germline V CDR1 and CDR2: DFQATT, SNEGSKA (reference sequence). V lost 5 bases, J lost 5 bases, and 3 bases stayed unmatched.

The gene calls are TRBV20-1 and TRBJ2-2; 9 bases line up with TRBD1. Germline-derived CDR1 and CDR2 are DFQATT and SNEGSKA (reference sequence). The CDR3 is made up of 14 amino acids. CDR3 in amino acids: CRAGQGPSTGELFF. CDR3 sequence (DNA): TGCAGGGCGGGACAGGGCCCGAGCACCGGGGAGCTGTTTTTT.

This chain connects TRBV29-1 to TRBJ2-3; 7 bases align to TRBD1. The CDR3 is made up of 14 amino acids. The germline V gene has CDR1 SQVTM and CDR2 ANQGSEA. V lost 6 bases and J lost 0; bases outside the gene matches: 6. The CDR3 DNA is TGCAGCGTCCGAGGGACAGCTAGCACAGATACGCAGTATTTT. It translates to CSVRGTASTDTQYF.

This clonotype was observed at least ten times. The chain has TRBV20-1 and TRBJ2-3; 11 bases are a match to TRBD2. This CDR3 spans 15 amino acids. The V gene end was trimmed by 5 bases and the J gene end by 2 bases; junction bases not matched to a gene: 6. Per the germline V gene, CDR1 is DFQATT and CDR2 is SNEGSKA (reference sequence). In DNA, the CDR3 is TGCAGTGCTTCGCGACTAGCGGGGCTCACAGATACGCAGTATTTT. Its translation is CSASRLAGLTDTQYF.

V is TRBV6-5 and J is TRBJ2-7; unclear D gene. The CDR3 sequence is 15 residues long. The V gene lost 6 bases and the J gene lost 1 base, with 16 bases spanning the gap. Germline V gene sequence: CDR1 MNHEY, CDR2 SVGAGI. For the CDR3, the DNA is TGTGCCAGCAGAAAAAGTTACTTGGCTTCCTACGAGCAGTACTTC. It specifies CASRKSYLASYEQYF.

This chain links TRBV4-1 with TRBJ1-2; weak D call: TRBD1 (5 bases). Germline CDR1 is MGHRA and CDR2 is YSYEKL. Trimming removed 1 base at V and 1 base at J, with 13 bases between. There are 16 residues in the CDR3. The CDR3 sequence: CASSQVWRGSNYGYTF. CDR3 coding DNA: TGCGCCAGCAGCCAAGTTTGGAGGGGTAGTAACTATGGCTACACCTTC.

This clonotype was detected many times. CDR3 sequence: CASARLGGAYEQYF. For the CDR3, the DNA is TGTGCCAGCGCTAGACTTGGCGGAGCCTACGAGCAGTACTTC. The gene calls are TRBV6-2 or TRBV6-3 and TRBJ2-7; D is unresolved. Germline loops: CDR1 MNHEY, CDR2 SVGEGT. V lost 8 bases to trimming and J lost 2 bases, with 16 bases between them. The CDR3 runs 14 residues.

The rearrangement uses TRBV7-6 and TRBJ1-6; D gene uncertain. CDR1 and CDR2 (germline): SGHVS, FNYEAQ. This CDR3 comprises 13 residues. V lost 2 bases and J 6 bases, leaving 5 bases between the germline ends. For the CDR3, the DNA is TGTGCCAGCAGCTTAAGTTCTAATTCACCCCTCCACTTT. It codes for CASSLSSNSPLHF.